The entry below describes one T cell receptor beta chain. Its antigen is undetermined. The data were obtained in a study of cytomegalovirus exposure and HLA in healthy donors. TCRdb's copy holds only in-frame clones and misses some; the assay was immunoSEQ multiplex PCR. The sample consists of 150,000 to 200,000 clones, around 87% of them appearing once. The study, taken as a whole, reports: Within the approximately 110 validation repertoires, first-cohort TCR clusters tended to co-occur, according to a later analysis.

Germline CDR1 SGHVS, CDR2 FQNEAQ. The CDR3 totals 18 residues. V lost 3 bases and J lost 2; bases outside the gene matches: 7. Sequenced sample: PBMCs. This clonotype was sampled from a woman aged 30 to 39 in good health and CMV-seronegative. The chain uses TRBV7-8 and TRBJ2-4, with 13 bases matching TRBD2. The CDR3 here is CASSFRETSGGSKNIQYF. CDR3 nucleotides: TGTGCCAGCAGCTTCCGTGAGACTAGCGGGGGGTCCAAAAACATTCAGTACTTC. The variable domain in full, with the rest retrieved from reference TRBV7-8 and TRBJ2-4, is GAGVSQSPRYKVAKRGQDVALRCDPISGHVSLFWYQQALGQGPEFLTYFQNEAQLDKSGLPSDRFFAERPEGSVSTLKIQRTQQEDSAVYLCASSFRETSGGSKNIQYFGAGTRLSVL.